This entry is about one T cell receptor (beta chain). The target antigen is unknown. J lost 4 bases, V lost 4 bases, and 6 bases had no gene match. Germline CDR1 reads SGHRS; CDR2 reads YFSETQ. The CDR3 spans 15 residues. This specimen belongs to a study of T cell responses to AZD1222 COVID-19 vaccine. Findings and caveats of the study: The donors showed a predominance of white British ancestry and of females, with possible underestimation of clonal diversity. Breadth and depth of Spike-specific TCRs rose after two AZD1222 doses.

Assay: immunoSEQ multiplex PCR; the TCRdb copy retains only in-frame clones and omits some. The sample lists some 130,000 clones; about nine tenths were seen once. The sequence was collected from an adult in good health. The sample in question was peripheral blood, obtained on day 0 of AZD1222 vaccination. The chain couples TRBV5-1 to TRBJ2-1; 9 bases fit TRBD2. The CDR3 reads CASSGLAGSYNEQFF. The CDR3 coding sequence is TGCGCCAGCAGCGGGCTAGCGGGAAGTTACAATGAGCAGTTCTTC.